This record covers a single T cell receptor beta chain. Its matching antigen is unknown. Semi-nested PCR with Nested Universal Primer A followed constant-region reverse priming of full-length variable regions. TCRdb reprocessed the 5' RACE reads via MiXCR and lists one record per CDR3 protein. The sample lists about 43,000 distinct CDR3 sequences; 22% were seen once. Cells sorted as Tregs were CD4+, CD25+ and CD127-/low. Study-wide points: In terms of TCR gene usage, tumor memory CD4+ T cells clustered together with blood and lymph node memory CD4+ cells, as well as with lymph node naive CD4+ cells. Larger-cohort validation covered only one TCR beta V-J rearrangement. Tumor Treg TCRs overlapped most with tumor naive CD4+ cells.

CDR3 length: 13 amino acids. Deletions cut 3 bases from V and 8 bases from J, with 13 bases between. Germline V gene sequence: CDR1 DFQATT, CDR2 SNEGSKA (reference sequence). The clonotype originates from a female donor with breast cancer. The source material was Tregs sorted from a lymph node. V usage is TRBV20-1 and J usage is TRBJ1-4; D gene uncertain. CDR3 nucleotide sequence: TGCAGTGCTAGGAACTTCCCTCCAGAAAAACTGTTTTTT. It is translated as CSARNFPPEKLFF.